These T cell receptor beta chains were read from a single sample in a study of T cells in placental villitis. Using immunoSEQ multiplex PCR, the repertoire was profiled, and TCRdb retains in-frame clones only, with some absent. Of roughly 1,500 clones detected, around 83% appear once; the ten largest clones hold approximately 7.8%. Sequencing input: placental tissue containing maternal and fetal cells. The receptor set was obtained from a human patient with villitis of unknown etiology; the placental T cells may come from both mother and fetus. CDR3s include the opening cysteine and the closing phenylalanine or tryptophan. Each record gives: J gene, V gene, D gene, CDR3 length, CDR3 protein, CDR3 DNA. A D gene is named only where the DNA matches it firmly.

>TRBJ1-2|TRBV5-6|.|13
CASSLAQNYGYTF
TGTGCCAGCAGCTTGGCCCAAAACTATGGCTACACCTTC
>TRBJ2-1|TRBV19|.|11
CASSIANEQFF
TGTGCCAGTAGTATTGCCAATGAGCAGTTCTTC
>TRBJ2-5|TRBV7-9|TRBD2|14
CASDTSGGQETQYF
TGTGCCAGCGACACTAGCGGGGGACAAGAGACCCAGTACTTC
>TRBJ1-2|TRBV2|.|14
CASSSGLREDGYTF
TGTGCCAGCAGCTCAGGGTTAAGAGAGGATGGCTACACCTTC
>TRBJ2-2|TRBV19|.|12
CASSPQAGELFF
TGTGCCAGTAGTCCCCAGGCCGGGGAGCTGTTTTTT